Below are 5 T cell receptor beta chains sequenced from a single sample in a study of T cells in Graves' hyperthyroidism and ophthalmopathy. Using RNA transcripts as the source, TCR beta CDR3 regions were amplified. An initial round of RT-PCR targeting the TCR CDR3 relied on the HTBI primer set. TCRdb called the multiplex PCR reads again in MiXCR, with one record for every CDR3 protein. Here the sample spans about 400,000 distinct CDR3 sequences, around 14% being singletons. The sample taken for sequencing was blood. These receptors came from a woman between 18 and 29 years old with Graves' hyperthyroidism.

This clonotype was observed many times. This rearrangement joins TRBV12-3 or TRBV12-4 to TRBJ2-3; maybe TRBD2 (6 bases). This CDR3 contains 15 residues. Deletions cut 3 bases from V and 2 bases from J, with 12 bases between. CDR3 loop: CASSLMRDHTDTQYF. In nucleotides, the CDR3 is TGTGCCAGCAGTTTGATGCGGGACCACACAGATACGCAGTATTTT.

This clonotype was seen many times. The chain joins TRBV5-6 to TRBJ2-7; D gene uncertain. Germline V gene data show CDR1 as SGHDT and CDR2 as YYEEEE. The germline V and J ends were trimmed by 3 bases and 4 bases, with 26 bases remaining between them. CDR3 length equals 18 residues. DNA of the CDR3: TGTGCCAGCAGCTCCTTCGTACCGCGGACCCACGTCCAATACGAGCAGTACTTC. It yields the protein CASSSFVPRTHVQYEQYF.

The table lists this clonotype with many counts. J is TRBJ1-5 and V is TRBV24-1; TRBD1 is a possible D gene (6 bases). Germline CDR1 reads KGHDR; CDR2 reads SFDVKD. Between the trimmed V and J ends, which lost 0 bases and 5 bases, there was a span of 16 bases. This CDR3 spans 17 amino acids. The CDR3 DNA follows: TGTGCCACCAGTGATTTGGGCAGGGGCAGGGGAGATCAGCCCCAGCATTTT. Amino acid sequence: CATSDLGRGRGDQPQHF.

The J gene is TRBJ2-5, the V gene TRBV20-1, with 9 nucleotides matching TRBD1. V lost 5 bases, J lost 3 bases, and 13 bases stayed unmatched. Germline V CDR1 and CDR2: DFQATT, SNEGSKA (reference sequence). CDR3 length: 16 residues. In nucleotides, the CDR3 is TGCAGTGCTTTACCCCGGGACAGGGAATTGGAAGAGACCCAGTACTTC. This sequence encodes CSALPRDRELEETQYF.

This clonotype was seen at least ten times. This rearrangement joins TRBV6-1 to TRBJ2-3; TRBD2 matches at 11 bases. The germline gives CDR1 MNHNS, CDR2 SASEGT. This CDR3 has 15 amino acids. The trim removed 4 bases at V and 3 bases at J, leaving 3 bases unmatched. This CDR3 is CASSATSGATDTQYF. CDR3 DNA sequence: TGTGCCAGCAGTGCGACTAGCGGGGCAACAGATACGCAGTATTTT.